Listed here are 5 T cell receptor beta chains from one sample, sequenced in a study of T cells after posttransplantation cyclophosphamide. Cyclophosphamide on days +3 and +4 followed busulfan-fludarabine conditioning and a marrow graft. Profiling relied on immunoSEQ multiplex PCR, and the TCRdb table lists in-frame clones only, not all of them. The repertoire holds under 20,000 clones, with approximately 74% as singletons. The material was PBMCs, obtained after an allogeneic stem cell transplant with post-transplant cyclophosphamide. Receptors originate from a male patient between 25 and 39 years old who received an allogeneic stem cell transplant from a related donor, was CMV-positive, and had acute GVHD only. Some T cells may be supplied by the graft donor.

The rearrangement links TRBV6-5 to TRBJ2-3; TRBD1 is a possible D gene (6 bases). Trimming took off 8 bases at V and 2 bases at J, with 17 bases between the two ends. This CDR3 has 15 residues. Germline CDR1 MNHEY, CDR2 SVGAGI. The CDR3 region is CASGRGGRDTDTQYF. The DNA of the CDR3 is TGTGCCAGCGGACGAGGGGGTAGGGACACAGATACGCAGTATTTT.

There are a few counts of this clone. The chain uses TRBV4-1 and TRBJ2-1; D possibly corresponds to TRBD2 (5 bases). The V gene's germline CDR1 is MGHRA and CDR2 YSYEKL. This CDR3 spans 14 amino acids. V gave up 2 bases and J gave up 6 bases, with 11 bases separating them. The CDR3 DNA reads TGCGCCAGCAGCCAAAGCGGCTCGGTCAATGAGCAGTTCTTC. This gives the protein CASSQSGSVNEQFF.

This clone was picked up a small number of times. The chain links TRBV5-1 to TRBJ2-3, with no clear D. V was clipped by 1 base and J by 2 bases, with 8 bases between them. The CDR3 has 14 amino acids. From germline, CDR1 is SGHRS and CDR2 YFSETQ. CDR3: CASSLRQNTDTQYF. The DNA for the CDR3 is TGCGCCAGCAGCTTGCGTCAGAACACAGATACGCAGTATTTT. Drawing the rest from reference TRBV5-1 and TRBJ2-3, the complete variable domain is KAGVTQTPRYLIKTRGQQVTLSCSPISGHRSVSWYQQTPGQGLQFLFEYFSETQRNKGNFPGRFSGRQFSNSRSEMNVSTLELGDSALYLCASSLRQNTDTQYFGPGTRLTVL.

In DNA form, the CDR3 reads TGTGCCAGCAGCGGTGACAGGGTAGCCGGAAACACCATATATTTT. This encodes CASSGDRVAGNTIYF. The chain has TRBV21-1 and TRBJ1-3; the DNA was not used to check the table's D call, TRBD1. TRBV21-1 is described as a pseudogene. The CDR3 covers 15 residues.

The chain recombines TRBV7-2 with TRBJ1-6; 8 bases agree with TRBD1. V lost 3 bases and J lost 9; bases outside the gene matches: 4. Germline CDR1 is SGHTA and CDR2 is FQGNSA. This CDR3 has 14 amino acids. The CDR3 DNA reads TGTGCCAGCAGCTTTGGACAGGGTTCTTCACCCCTCCACTTT. The encoded protein is CASSFGQGSSPLHF.